The source of this T cell receptor (beta chain) is a study of post-analysis software for immune sequencing data. Worth noting for this clonotype: Its antigen is as yet unknown.

The CDR3 has 15 amino acids. Trimming removed 5 bases at V and 0 bases at J, with 13 bases between. Researchers reported that TCR beta cDNA libraries carried unique molecular identifiers. Each sample of roughly 0.9 to 11 million input T cells yielded 500,000 or so cDNA molecules, so each molecule approximated one T cell. Each CDR3 protein is one row after TCRdb ran MiXCR on the PCR reads. Of 820,000 or so distinct CDR3 sequences in the sample, approximately 57% were seen once. General study findings and limits: TRBV5-6, TRBV5-1 and TRBV20-1 belonged to a set of about five TRBV segments that were more frequent in patients than controls.

The specimen was blood. The rearrangement links TRBV12-3 or TRBV12-4 to TRBJ1-2; D gene unclear. The TCR comes from a girl aged 5-17 years with multiple sclerosis. The DNA of the CDR3 is TGTGCCAGCAGTCCCTCAGGAGAGGCTAACTATGGCTACACCTTC. This codes for CASSPSGEANYGYTF.